What follows is one T cell receptor (beta chain) and its context. This sample is part of a study of shared clonotypes between healthy human individuals. An assay was performed, and its level was deep. The method was immunoSEQ multiplex PCR; TCRdb's version includes in-frame clones alone and lacks a portion of them. The sample has about 1,500,000 clones; approximately 97% are singletons. Donors were healthy HIV-negative adults without recent acute infections or vaccinations. CD4+ cells underwent separation, giving CD45RA+ naive and CD45RA-negative memory subsets. Germline V gene lookup returns CDR1 SEHNR and CDR2 FQNEAQ (reference sequence). Trimming removed 5 bases from V and 2 bases from J; junction bases left unmatched: 4. CDR3 length equals 14 residues.

The chain links TRBV7-9 to TRBJ2-3; 7 bases line up with TRBD2. The sequence was collected from a man in his thirties or forties in good health. Sequencing was done on a sample of naive CD4+ T cells sorted from blood. Subset noted: CD45RA+ positively selected. CDR3 residues: CASSKAGTTDTQYF. The CDR3 region has the DNA TGTGCCAGCAGCAAAGCGGGGACCACAGATACGCAGTATTTT.